This TCR beta chain was obtained from a study of cytomegalovirus exposure and HLA in healthy donors (dated by TCRdb to 2017 to 2019). With regard to the full study: An earlier analysis of 587 of the donors reported 250 to 350 Gb of sequence data and 100 million to 130 million unique TCR beta sequences from some 180 million T cells. All discovery cohort repertoires had been generated using a single sequencing platform. An earlier analysis of approximately 640 of the donors applied high-throughput TCR beta sequencing to assess whether each TCR beta V gene segment acted as functional or pseudogenic. Donor age, sex, ethnicity and CMV serostatus were compiled together with the repertoire data. In a later analysis, previously published TCR beta repertoires from 500 to 750 donors were re-analyzed and high-resolution HLA genotyping was added so that TCR occurrence patterns could be studied. The study profiled the T cell repertoires of 666 subjects by immunosequencing and related them to cytomegalovirus serostatus. Typing coverage differed by locus: A, B, C, DRB1 and DQB1 were typed in roughly 620-630 donors, DQA1 in approximately 520, DPA1 in some 610, and DPB1 in 400 to 490. Genome-wide SNP genotypes for about 60% of the 666 donors were used in a later genetic analysis, which treated that subset as a discovery cohort. The genetic ancestry cluster associated with self-reported Caucasian donors included about four fifths of the 350 to 500 genotyped donors. An early release that covered roughly 600 HLA-typed donors contained 300 to 350 gigabases of sequencing data and about 93 million unique TCR sequences. In addition to the first cohort of approximately 650 subjects, a separate validation cohort of 130 or so different subjects was used. Several DR-DQ haplotypes were treated as single units for association and clustering because of strong linkage in the cohort. The study was designed to test whether signatures of past pathogen exposure could be identified by cataloging public T cell receptors. Class I and class II HLA loci were covered by the typing at four-digit resolution. To predict cytomegalovirus infection status, the study combined high-throughput TCR immunosequencing, statistical association of individual TCRs with disease status, and machine learning. Among roughly 400 genotyped donors of the cohort, an average of around 240,000 unique TCR beta nucleotide sequences were sequenced per donor, roughly 20% of them non-productive. In the later analysis, no new phenotypic data were used to find candidate immune exposures; instead, reliance was placed on TCR beta sequences and their occurrence across donors. Here is what the overall study found, with its caveats: In a later analysis, 15,000 to 20,000 TCR beta sequences were associated with specific HLA alleles at a false discovery rate of 0.05. Because HLA typing was unavailable for some donors at each locus, only the typed subset was used in association tests. In a later analysis, HLA-associated TCR beta chains were found to be more clonally expanded and to have lower generation probabilities than equally common non-associated chains. Three of the identified cytomegalovirus-associated TCR beta chains were confirmed in vitro to be specific for cytomegalovirus antigens. Immune exposure information for the cohort was limited to CMV serostatus. While some public TCRs were present in many individuals, most TCR sequences turned up only very rarely across donors. According to a later genetic analysis, donors in an Asian-associated ancestry cluster had fewer N-insertions in productive TCRs than the roughly 660-donor mean. Sequencing depth was assumed to be roughly uniform across donors in the presence/absence analyses, though that assumption may not hold. In both the original and validation cohorts, the classifier was reported to diagnose cytomegalovirus status with high specificity and sensitivity. In a later analysis, the rate of TCR association differed among HLA loci, with DRB1 alleles having the most associated TCRs and HLA-C alleles having the fewest. About 15 rarely observed V segments, including chromosome 9 orphons, were excluded from the earlier analysis of about 500 of the donors because counts were too low. A further reported finding was that TCR beta sequences accurately predicted the HLA-A and HLA-B alleles for most subjects in the first cohort. Linkage disequilibrium might explain the correlated functional status among segregating V segments, but an unknown experimental factor could not be excluded. An earlier analysis of some 590 of the donors showed that most TCR beta V segments appeared in productive rearrangements either about 87% or about 30% of the time, which broadly matched IMGT annotations. The study listed 150 to 200 TCR beta chains as associated with cytomegalovirus. An association between a missense DCLRE1C variant and V-gene and J-gene trimming of TCR beta chains was found in a later genetic analysis and replicated in an independent cohort. When HLA alleles, especially DR and DQ, strongly co-occurred, TCR associations were difficult to assign to individual alleles. A later analysis found that most CMV-associated TCR beta chains appeared HLA-restricted, with HLA associations seemingly driven largely by CMV exposure. A later analysis reported that several top co-occurrence clusters appeared linked to parvovirus B19, influenza, CMV and Epstein-Barr virus. The authors suggested that the approach could potentially be generalized to other disease states and immunological phenotypes. A cluster of highly shared sequence variants was judged likely to represent a technical artifact of the sequencing pipeline. In this cohort, only TCR beta chains were sequenced, and detectable features were limited by the absence of alpha or paired-chain data.

Libraries were built with the immunoSEQ multiplex PCR assay. For the multiplex PCR, a mixture combining 60 forward primers for TCR Vbeta segments and 13 reverse primers for TCR Jbeta segments was used. Amplification of the CDR3 region of rearranged TCR beta genes was performed with a multiplex PCR assay on genomic DNA. The Illumina HiSeq System was used to sequence the amplified TCR beta libraries as 87-base-pair reads. The paper's data handling went like this. Across the 500 to 700 repertoires, a later analysis counted 80 million or so unique TCR beta chains, roughly 11 million of which were shared by at least two donors. To remove PCR and sequencing errors, raw reads were error-corrected and collapsed into unique sequences using a nearest-neighbor algorithm that merged closely related sequences. To assign V, D and J gene segments, CDR3 sequences were aligned to IMGT reference sequences. Each retained sequence needed at least a six-nucleotide match to both a V gene segment and a J gene segment. Rearrangements were classified as productive when the CDR3 lacked stop codons and remained in frame with V and J, and all other rearrangements were classified as non-productive. Following IMGT convention, CDR3 was defined as the stretch from the second conserved V-encoded cysteine up to the conserved J-encoded phenylalanine. The earlier analysis of approximately 590 of the donors excluded any sequence lacking an unambiguous match to a single V gene segment. In an earlier analysis of approximately 590 of the donors, a V segment was called functional when productive rearrangements were above 56.7%, and segregating when the standard deviation between donors exceeded 5%. A statistical classification framework was built for diagnosing cytomegalovirus status from the catalog of TCR beta chain sequences. V and J gene assignment, in a later analysis, came from comparing TCR nucleotide sequences with IMGT/GENE-DB human TR gene sequences. A later analysis assigned CDR3 sequences and most-parsimonious VDJ recombination scenarios with the TCRdist pipeline. In a later analysis, every TCR beta chain was defined by the combination of its CDR3 amino acid sequence and its V-gene family, and reads without a unique V-gene family were dropped. To address suspected cross-contamination and a sequencing artifact, a later analysis removed 450 to 700 highly shared, low-generation-probability nucleotide sequences. For each public chain, a later analysis derived a clonal expansion index from normalized ranks of inferred template counts within each repertoire. In a later analysis, generation probabilities were computed with a VDJ recombination model fitted to out-of-frame rearrangements, and the resulting probabilities were checked against IGoR. In a later analysis, hypergeometric tests were used to score TCR-TCR, TCR-HLA and TCR-CMV co-occurrence, with a repertoire-size bias correction applied to TCR pairs. False discovery rates were estimated in a later analysis by permuting HLA or CMV assignments 20 times. A later analysis grouped co-occurring TCRs with DBSCAN, adding TCRdist sequence similarity when clustering within HLA-allele-positive subsets. Repertoires with fewer than 30,000 or more than 120,000 public chains were left out of co-occurrence clustering, as were roughly five repertoires with anomalous nucleotide sharing. TCRdb obtained this table from immuneACCESS and retained in-frame rearrangements with V and J assigned. These tables miss some clones; where compared with another copy, unresolved V genes account for less than half of the shortfall, and the remainder is unexplained. That table gives V, J and clone size, and the DNA gave D and trimming. For this sample there are about 80,000 clones; under 80% appear just once. 6.9% of the sample is in the top ten clones.

This clone has more than one count but fewer than ten. Its antigen has not been determined. Base qualities are missing; no much larger clone stands one base away. The cohort consisted of 600 to 750 healthy bone marrow donors. At the time of sampling, all cohort members were nominally healthy, though unrecorded immune exposures were likely present. The donor was CMV seropositive and was included in the group of 250 to 300 seropositive cohort members. Every donor gave a peripheral blood sample, and the peripheral blood mononuclear cells from that sample were used for TCR beta sequencing. The Qiagen DNeasy Blood Extraction Kit was used to extract genomic DNA from the blood cell samples. The clonotype comes from a woman between 50 and 59 years old in good health and CMV-seropositive. Input material: PBMCs.

The CDR3 amino acid sequence is: CASSTSGGGDTQYF. The nucleotide sequence reads as follows: TGTGCCAGTAGTACAAGCGGGGGAGGAGATACGCAGTATTTT. The sequence links TRBV19 to TRBJ2-3, with 8 junctional bases fitting TRBD2. V lost 4 bases and J lost 5 bases, and the count of bases not matched to a germline gene is 5. From cysteine to phenylalanine, the CDR3 is 14 amino acids long. Of all the DNA, just the CDR3 is kept, 42 bases in frame from base 1. As encoded in the germline V gene (reference sequence), CDR1 is LNHDA while CDR2 is SQIVND. This CDR3, with the reference TRBV19 and TRBJ2-3 proteins standing in past its ends, gives the full variable domain DGGITQSPKYLFRKEGQNVTLSCEQNLNHDAMYWYRQDPGQGLRLIYYSQIVNDFQKGDIAEGYSVSREKKESFPLTVTSAQKNPTAFYLCASSTSGGGDTQYFGPGTRLTVL.